The sequence of this TCR beta chain was determined in a study of blood T cell repertoires in COVID-19. Study details: T cells, B-cell-depleted T cells, or PBMCs provided the cDNA or gDNA that served as material.

About this clone itself: Other DNA sequences in this sample translate to the same CDR3.

The CDR3 extends over 14 amino acids. Trimming took off 4 bases at V and 3 bases at J, with 13 bases between the two ends. Per germline, CDR1 SGHRS and CDR2 YFSETQ. Study processing details: Reference gene primer amplification gave nucleated cell count estimates. Sequenced by immunoSEQ multiplex PCR; TCRdb stores in-frame clones only, minus some. The V and J calls and clone size were taken over from that table, and D and trimming were inferred from the DNA. The sample shows under 300,000 clones, roughly 82% of them seen only once. The chain carries TRBV5-1 and TRBJ1-1; a possible D gene is TRBD1 (5 bases). The sequence came from an elderly woman with active or convalescent COVID-19. The sample taken for sequencing was peripheral blood. The CDR3 region has the DNA TGCGCCAGCAGCCTCCAGGGCAGGGACACTGAAGCTTTCTTT. This translates into CASSLQGRDTEAFF.